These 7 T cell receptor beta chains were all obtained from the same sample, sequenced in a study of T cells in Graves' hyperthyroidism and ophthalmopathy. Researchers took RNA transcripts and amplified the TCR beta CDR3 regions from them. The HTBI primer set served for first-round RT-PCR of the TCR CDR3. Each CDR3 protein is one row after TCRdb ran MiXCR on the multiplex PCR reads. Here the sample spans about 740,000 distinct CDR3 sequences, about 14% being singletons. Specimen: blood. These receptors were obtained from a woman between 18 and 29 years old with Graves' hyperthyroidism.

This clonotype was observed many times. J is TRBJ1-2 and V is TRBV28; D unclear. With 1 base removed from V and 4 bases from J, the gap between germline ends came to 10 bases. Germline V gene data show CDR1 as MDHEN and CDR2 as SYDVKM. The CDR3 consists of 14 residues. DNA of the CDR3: TGTGCCAGCAGTTTATCCGCCTTCTTCTATGGCTACACCTTC. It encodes CASSLSAFFYGYTF.

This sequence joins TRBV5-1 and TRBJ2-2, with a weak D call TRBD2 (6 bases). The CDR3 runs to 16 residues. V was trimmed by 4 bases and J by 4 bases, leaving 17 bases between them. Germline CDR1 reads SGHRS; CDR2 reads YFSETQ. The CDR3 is CASSLRELRSTGELFF. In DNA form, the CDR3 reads TGCGCCAGCAGCCTACGGGAGTTAAGATCCACCGGGGAGCTGTTTTTT.

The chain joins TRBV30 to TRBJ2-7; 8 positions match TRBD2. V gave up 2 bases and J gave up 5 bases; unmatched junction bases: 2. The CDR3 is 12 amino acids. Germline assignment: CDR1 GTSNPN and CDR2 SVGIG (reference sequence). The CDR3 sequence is CAWSFGGDEQYF. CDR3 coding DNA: TGTGCCTGGAGTTTCGGGGGGGACGAGCAGTACTTC. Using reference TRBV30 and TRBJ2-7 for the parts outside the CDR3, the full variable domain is SQTIHQWPATLVQPVGSPLSLECTVEGTSNPNLYWYRQAAGRGLQLLFYSVGIGQISSEVPQNLSASRPQDRQFILSSKKLLLSDSGFYLCAWSFGGDEQYFGPGTRLTVT.

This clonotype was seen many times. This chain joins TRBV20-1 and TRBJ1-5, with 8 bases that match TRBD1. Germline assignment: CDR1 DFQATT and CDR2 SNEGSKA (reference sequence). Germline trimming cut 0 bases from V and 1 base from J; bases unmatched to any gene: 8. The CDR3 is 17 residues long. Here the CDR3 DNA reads TGCAGTGCTAGAGATCACCGGGACAGGAGGAGCAATCAGCCCCAGCATTTT. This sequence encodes CSARDHRDRRSNQPQHF.

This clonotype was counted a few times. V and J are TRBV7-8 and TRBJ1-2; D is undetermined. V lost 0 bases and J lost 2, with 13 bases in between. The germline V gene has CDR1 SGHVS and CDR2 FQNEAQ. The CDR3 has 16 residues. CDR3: CASSLAIGKRNYGYTF. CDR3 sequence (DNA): TGTGCCAGCAGCTTAGCGATCGGAAAGCGCAACTATGGCTACACCTTC.

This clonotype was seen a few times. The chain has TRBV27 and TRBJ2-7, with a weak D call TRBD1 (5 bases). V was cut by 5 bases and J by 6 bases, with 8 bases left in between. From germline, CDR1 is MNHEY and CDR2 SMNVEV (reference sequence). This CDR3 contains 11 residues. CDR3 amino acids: CASSNGAEQYF. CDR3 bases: TGTGCCAGCAGTAATGGGGCCGAGCAGTACTTC.

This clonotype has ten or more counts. CDR3 bases: TGTGCCAGCAGTTCCCTTCTAGATACGCAGTATTTT. Translation gives CASSSLLDTQYF. V is TRBV27 and J is TRBJ2-3; D remains ambiguous. Germline CDR1 reads MNHEY; CDR2 reads SMNVEV (reference sequence). This CDR3 has 12 residues. V lost 4 bases, J lost 5 bases, and 7 bases lay in between.